The text below deals with one TCR beta chain. The source of the sample is a study of T-cell memory formation after mild COVID-19. The CDR3 is made up of 14 amino acids. CDR1 MNHEY and CDR2 SMNVEV come from the germline V gene (reference sequence). The V end lost 3 bases, the J end lost 5 bases, and 10 bases lay between the germline ends. TCRdb reprocessed the 5' RACE reads via MiXCR and lists one record per CDR3 protein. This table has 290,000 or so distinct CDR3 sequences, roughly a fifth appearing once. The receptor was derived from a man in his late teens or twenties who had mild COVID-19 (a few samples of this study predate the infection). Cell type and time point are not known. Sample: PBMCs or a T cell subset sorted from them (not recorded which). The chain is built from TRBV27 and TRBJ1-4; no firm D call. In DNA form, the CDR3 reads TGTGCCAGCAGTTTTCGGCAGGTCAATGAAAAACTGTTTTTT. Its translation is CASSFRQVNEKLFF.